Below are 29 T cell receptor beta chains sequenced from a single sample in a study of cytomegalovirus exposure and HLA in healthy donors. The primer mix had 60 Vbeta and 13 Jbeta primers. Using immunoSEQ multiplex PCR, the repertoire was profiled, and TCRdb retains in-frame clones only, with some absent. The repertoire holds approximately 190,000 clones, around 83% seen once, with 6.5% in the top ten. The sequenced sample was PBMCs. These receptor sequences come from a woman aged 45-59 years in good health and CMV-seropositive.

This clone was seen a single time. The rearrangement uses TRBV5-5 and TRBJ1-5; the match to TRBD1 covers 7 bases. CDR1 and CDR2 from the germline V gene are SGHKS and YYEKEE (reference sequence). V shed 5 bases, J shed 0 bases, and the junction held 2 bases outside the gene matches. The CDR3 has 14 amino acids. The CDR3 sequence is CASSDRASNQPQHF. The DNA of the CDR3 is TGTGCCAGCAGTGACAGGGCTAGCAATCAGCCCCAGCATTTT.

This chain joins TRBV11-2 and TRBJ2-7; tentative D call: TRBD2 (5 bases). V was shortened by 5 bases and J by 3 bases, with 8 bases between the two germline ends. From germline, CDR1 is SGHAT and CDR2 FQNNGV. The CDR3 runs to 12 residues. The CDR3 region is CASSPGLYEQYF. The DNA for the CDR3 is TGTGCCAGCAGCCCCGGACTCTACGAGCAGTACTTC.

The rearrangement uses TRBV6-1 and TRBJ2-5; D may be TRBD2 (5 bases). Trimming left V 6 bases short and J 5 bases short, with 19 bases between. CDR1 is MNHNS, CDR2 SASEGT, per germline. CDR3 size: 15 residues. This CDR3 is CASSRASSVVETQYF. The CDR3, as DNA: TGTGCCAGCAGCCGAGCTAGCAGCGTCGTGGAGACCCAGTACTTC.

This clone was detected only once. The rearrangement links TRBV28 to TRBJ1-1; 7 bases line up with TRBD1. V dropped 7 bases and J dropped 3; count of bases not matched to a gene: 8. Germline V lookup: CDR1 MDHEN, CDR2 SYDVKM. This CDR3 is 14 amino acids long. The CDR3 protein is CASMLPGGYTEAFF. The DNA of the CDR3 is TGTGCCAGCATGCTGCCAGGGGGGTACACTGAAGCTTTCTTT. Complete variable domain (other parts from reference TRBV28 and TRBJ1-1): DVKVTQSSRYLVKRTGEKVFLECVQDMDHENMFWYRQDPGLGLRLIYFSYDVKMKEKGDIPEGYSVSREKKERFSLILESASTNQTSMYLCASMLPGGYTEAFFGQGTRLTVV.

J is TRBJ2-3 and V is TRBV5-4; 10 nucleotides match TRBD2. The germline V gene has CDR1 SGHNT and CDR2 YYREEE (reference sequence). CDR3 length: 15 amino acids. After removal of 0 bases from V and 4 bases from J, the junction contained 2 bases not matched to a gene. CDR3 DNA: TGTGCCAGCAGCTTGGATCTAGCGGGAGCAGATACGCAGTATTTT. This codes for CASSLDLAGADTQYF.

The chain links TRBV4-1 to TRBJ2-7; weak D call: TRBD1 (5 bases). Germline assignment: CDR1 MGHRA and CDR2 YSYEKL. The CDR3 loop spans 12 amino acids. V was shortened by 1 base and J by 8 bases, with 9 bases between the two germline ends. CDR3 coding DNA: TGCGCCAGCAGCCAAGTCCAGGGAAAGCAGTACTTC. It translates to CASSQVQGKQYF.

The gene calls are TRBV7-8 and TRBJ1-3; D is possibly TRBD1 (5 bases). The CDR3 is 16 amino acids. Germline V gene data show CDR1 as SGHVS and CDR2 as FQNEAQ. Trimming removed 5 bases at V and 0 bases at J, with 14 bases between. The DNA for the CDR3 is TGTGCCAGCAGCGGCCAGGGTCCAAGCTCTGGAAACACCATATATTTT. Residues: CASSGQGPSSGNTIYF.

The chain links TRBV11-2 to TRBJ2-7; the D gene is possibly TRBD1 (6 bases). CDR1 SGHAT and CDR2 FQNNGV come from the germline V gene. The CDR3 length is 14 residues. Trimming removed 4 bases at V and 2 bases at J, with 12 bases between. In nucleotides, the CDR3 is TGTGCCAGCAGCTACACAGGGCGGGCCTACGAGCAGTACTTC. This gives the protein CASSYTGRAYEQYF.

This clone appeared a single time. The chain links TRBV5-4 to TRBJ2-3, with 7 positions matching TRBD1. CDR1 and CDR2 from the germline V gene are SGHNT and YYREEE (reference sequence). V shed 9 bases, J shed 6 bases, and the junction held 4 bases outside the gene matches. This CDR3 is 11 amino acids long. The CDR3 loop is CATTGFDTQYF. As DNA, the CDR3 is TGTGCCACGACAGGGTTCGATACGCAGTATTTT.

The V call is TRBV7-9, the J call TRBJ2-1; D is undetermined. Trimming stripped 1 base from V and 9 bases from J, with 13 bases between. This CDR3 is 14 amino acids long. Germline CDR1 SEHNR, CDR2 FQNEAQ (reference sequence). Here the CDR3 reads CASSLVTNRGEQFF. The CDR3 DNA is TGTGCCAGCAGCTTAGTTACAAATCGTGGTGAGCAGTTCTTC. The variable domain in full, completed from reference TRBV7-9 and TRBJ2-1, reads DTGVSQNPRHKITKRGQNVTFRCDPISEHNRLYWYRQTLGQGPEFLTYFQNEAQLEKSRLLSDRFSAERPKGSFSTLEIQRTEQGDSAMYLCASSLVTNRGEQFFGPGTRLTVL.

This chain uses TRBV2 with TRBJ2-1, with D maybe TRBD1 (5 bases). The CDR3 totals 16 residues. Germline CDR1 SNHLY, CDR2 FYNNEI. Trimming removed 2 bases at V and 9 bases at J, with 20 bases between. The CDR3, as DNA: TGTGCCAGCAGTGAACAGGGAATGATACTTAACGGTGAGCAGTTCTTC. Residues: CASSEQGMILNGEQFF. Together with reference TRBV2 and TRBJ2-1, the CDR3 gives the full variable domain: EPEVTQTPSHQVTQMGQEVILRCVPISNHLYFYWYRQILGQKVEFLVSFYNNEISEKSEIFDDQFSVERPDGSNFTLKIRSTKLEDSAMYFCASSEQGMILNGEQFFGPGTRLTVL.

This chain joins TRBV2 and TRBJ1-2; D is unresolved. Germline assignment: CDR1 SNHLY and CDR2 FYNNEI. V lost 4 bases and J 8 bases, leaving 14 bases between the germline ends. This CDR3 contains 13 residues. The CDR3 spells CASSVETVGGYTF. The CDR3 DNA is TGTGCCAGCAGTGTCGAAACAGTAGGAGGCTACACCTTC.

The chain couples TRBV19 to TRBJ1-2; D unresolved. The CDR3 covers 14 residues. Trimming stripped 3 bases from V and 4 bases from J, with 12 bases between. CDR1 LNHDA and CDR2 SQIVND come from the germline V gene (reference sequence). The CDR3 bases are TGTGCCAGTAGTATCGGCGGAGGGCCCTATGGCTACACCTTC. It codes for CASSIGGGPYGYTF.

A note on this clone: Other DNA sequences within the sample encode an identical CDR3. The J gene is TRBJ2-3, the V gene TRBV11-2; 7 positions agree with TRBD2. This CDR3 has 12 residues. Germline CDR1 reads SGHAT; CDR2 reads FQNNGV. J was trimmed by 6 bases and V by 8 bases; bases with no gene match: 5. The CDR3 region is CASSSGGDTQYF. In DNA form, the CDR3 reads TGTGCCAGCTCCTCCGGGGGGGATACGCAGTATTTT.

The CDR3 coding sequence is TGTGCCAGCAGTTCCAGTTGGGGGACAGGGGTAAGGAACACTGAAGCTTTCTTT. It yields the protein CASSSSWGTGVRNTEAFF. This chain links TRBV28 with TRBJ1-1; 10 bases are a match to TRBD1. Looked up from germline, CDR1 is MDHEN and CDR2 is SYDVKM. The V and J ends lost 4 bases and 1 base, in that order; junction bases with no gene match: 12. The CDR3 has 18 amino acids.

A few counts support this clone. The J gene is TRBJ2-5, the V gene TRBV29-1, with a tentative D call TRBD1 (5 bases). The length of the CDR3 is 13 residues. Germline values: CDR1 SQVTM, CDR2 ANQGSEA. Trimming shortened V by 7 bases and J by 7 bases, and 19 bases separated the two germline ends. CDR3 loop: CSAGLGPDTTQYF. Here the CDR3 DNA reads TGCAGCGCCGGTTTGGGGCCGGACACGACCCAGTACTTC.

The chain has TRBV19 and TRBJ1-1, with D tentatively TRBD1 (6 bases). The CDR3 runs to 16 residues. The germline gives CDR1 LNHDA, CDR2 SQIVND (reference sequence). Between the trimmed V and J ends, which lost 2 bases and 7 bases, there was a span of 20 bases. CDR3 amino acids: CASSITGGAGYDEAFF. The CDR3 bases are TGTGCCAGTAGTATAACGGGGGGCGCTGGGTATGATGAAGCTTTCTTT.

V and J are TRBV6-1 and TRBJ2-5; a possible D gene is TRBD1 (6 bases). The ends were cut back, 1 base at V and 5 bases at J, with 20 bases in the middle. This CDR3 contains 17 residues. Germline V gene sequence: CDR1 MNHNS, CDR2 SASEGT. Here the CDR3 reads CASSEVEARWGLETQYF. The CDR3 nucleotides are TGTGCCAGCAGTGAAGTTGAGGCGAGGTGGGGGCTTGAGACCCAGTACTTC.

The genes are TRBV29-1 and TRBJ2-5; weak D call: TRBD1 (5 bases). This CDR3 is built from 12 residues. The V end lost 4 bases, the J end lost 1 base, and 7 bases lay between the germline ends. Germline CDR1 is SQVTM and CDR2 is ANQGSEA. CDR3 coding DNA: TGCAGCGTTGTTACAGGCCAAGAGACCCAGTACTTC. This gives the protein CSVVTGQETQYF.

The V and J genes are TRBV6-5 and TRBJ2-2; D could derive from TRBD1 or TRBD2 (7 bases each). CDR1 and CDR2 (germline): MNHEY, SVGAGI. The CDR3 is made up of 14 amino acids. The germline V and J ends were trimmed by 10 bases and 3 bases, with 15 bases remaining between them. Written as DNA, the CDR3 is TGTGCCATCAGGGGGGGAGGCGACACCGGGGAGCTGTTTTTT. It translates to CAIRGGGDTGELFF.

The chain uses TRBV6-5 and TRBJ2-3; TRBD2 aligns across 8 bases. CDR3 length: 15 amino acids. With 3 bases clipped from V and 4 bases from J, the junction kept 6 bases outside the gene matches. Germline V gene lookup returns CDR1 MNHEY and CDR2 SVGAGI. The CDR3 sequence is CASSYSRGGPDTQYF. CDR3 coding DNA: TGTGCCAGCAGTTATAGTCGCGGGGGGCCAGATACGCAGTATTTT.

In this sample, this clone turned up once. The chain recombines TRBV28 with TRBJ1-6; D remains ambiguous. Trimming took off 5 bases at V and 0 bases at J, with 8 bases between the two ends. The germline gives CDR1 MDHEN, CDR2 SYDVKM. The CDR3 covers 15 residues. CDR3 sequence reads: CASSRSSSYNSPLHF. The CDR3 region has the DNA TGTGCCAGCAGTCGCTCGAGCTCCTATAATTCACCCCTCCACTTT.

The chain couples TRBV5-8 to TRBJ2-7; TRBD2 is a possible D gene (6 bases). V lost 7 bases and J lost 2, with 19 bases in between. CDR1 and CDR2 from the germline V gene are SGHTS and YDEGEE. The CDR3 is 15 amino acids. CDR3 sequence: CASRYSRAGPYEQYF. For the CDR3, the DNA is TGTGCCAGCCGCTATAGCAGGGCGGGACCCTACGAGCAGTACTTC. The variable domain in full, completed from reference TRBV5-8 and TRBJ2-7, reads EAGVTQSPTHLIKTRGQQATLRCSPISGHTSVYWYQQALGLGLQFLLWYDEGEERNRGNFPPRFSGRQFPNYSSELNVNALELEDSALYLCASRYSRAGPYEQYFGPGTRLTVT.

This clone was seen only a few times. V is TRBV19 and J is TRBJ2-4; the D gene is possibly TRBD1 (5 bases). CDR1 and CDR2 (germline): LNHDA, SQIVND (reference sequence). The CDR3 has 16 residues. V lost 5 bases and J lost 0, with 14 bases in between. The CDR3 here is CASSARQSLAKNIQYF. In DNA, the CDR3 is TGTGCCAGTAGTGCCAGACAGTCCCTAGCCAAAAACATTCAGTACTTC.

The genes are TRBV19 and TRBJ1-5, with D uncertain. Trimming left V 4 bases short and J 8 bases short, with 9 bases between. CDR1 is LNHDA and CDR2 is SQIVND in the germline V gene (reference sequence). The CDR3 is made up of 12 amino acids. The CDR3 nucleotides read TGTGCCAGTAGTACAGGTTTAGAGCCCCAGCATTTT. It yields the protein CASSTGLEPQHF. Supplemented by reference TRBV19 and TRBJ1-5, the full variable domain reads DGGITQSPKYLFRKEGQNVTLSCEQNLNHDAMYWYRQDPGQGLRLIYYSQIVNDFQKGDIAEGYSVSREKKESFPLTVTSAQKNPTAFYLCASSTGLEPQHFGDGTRLSIL.

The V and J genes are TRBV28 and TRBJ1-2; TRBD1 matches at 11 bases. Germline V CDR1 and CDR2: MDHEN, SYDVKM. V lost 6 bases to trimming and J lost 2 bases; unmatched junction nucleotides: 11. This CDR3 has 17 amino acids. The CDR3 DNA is TGTGCCAGCAGGAAAGCCGGGACAGGGGGGTCAAACTATGGCTACACCTTC. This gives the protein CASRKAGTGGSNYGYTF.

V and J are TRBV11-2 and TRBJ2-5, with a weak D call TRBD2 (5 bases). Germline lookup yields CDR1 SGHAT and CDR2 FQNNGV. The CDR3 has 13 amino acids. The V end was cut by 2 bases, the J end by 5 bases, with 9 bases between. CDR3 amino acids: CASSLRGRETQYF. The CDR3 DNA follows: TGTGCCAGCAGCTTACGGGGTCGGGAGACCCAGTACTTC.

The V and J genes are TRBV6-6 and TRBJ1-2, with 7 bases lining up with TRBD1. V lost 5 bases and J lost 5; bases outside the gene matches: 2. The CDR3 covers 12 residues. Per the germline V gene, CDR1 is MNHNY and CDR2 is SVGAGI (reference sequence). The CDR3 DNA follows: TGTGCCAGCAGTACAGGGGCGTATGGCTACACCTTC. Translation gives CASSTGAYGYTF.

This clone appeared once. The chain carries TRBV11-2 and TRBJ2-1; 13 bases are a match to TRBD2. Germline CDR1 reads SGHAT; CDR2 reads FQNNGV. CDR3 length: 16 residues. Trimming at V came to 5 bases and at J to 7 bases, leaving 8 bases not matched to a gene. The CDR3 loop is CASSTPGLAGRNEQFF. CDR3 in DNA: TGTGCCAGCAGCACACCGGGACTAGCGGGGAGGAATGAGCAGTTCTTC.